The 11 T cell receptor beta chains below come from one sample, sequenced in a study of PD-L1 blockade in urothelial cancer. Time point described: pretreatment peripheral blood. Assay used: immunoSEQ multiplex PCR; TCRdb lists only in-frame clones, some missing. The sample contains 58,000 or so clones, 65% to 90% of which appear only once. Specimen: PBMCs, collected around atezolizumab (anti-PD-L1) treatment. All receptors derive from a man aged 65 to 85 with urothelial cancer.

This chain joins TRBV10-2 and TRBJ2-2, with 9 bases that match TRBD1. Germline trimming cut 5 bases from V and 6 bases from J; bases unmatched to any gene: 4. The length of the CDR3 is 14 residues. Germline V CDR1 and CDR2: WSHSY, SAAADI. The CDR3 nucleotides are TGCGCCAGCAGTCCCAGACAGGGGGCCGGGGAGCTGTTTTTT. Translated, it gives CASSPRQGAGELFF.

This chain joins TRBV5-4 and TRBJ1-4; 10 bases align to TRBD1. The CDR3 runs to 19 residues. V was clipped by 0 bases and J by 7 bases; unmatched bases: 15. CDR1 is SGHNT and CDR2 is YYREEE in the germline V gene (reference sequence). CDR3 sequence (DNA): TGTGCCAGCAGCTTGGATTCAAGAACAGGGGGACAGGGGTCTGAAAAACTGTTTTTT. Translation: CASSLDSRTGGQGSEKLFF. Supplemented by reference TRBV5-4 and TRBJ1-4, the full variable domain reads ETGVTQSPTHLIKTRGQQVTLRCSSQSGHNTVSWYQQALGQGPQFIFQYYREEENGRGNFPPRFSGLQFPNYSSELNVNALELDDSALYLCASSLDSRTGGQGSEKLFFGSGTQLSVL.

V is TRBV7-6 and J is TRBJ2-7, with D perhaps TRBD2 (6 bases). V lost 1 base to trimming and J lost 3 bases, with 10 bases between them. Germline CDR1 is SGHVS and CDR2 is FNYEAQ. CDR3 length equals 14 residues. CDR3 in amino acids: CASSLEAGSYEQYF. The CDR3, as DNA: TGTGCCAGCAGCTTAGAGGCGGGAAGCTACGAGCAGTACTTC.

The V call is TRBV19, the J call TRBJ2-7, with D possibly being TRBD1 (5 bases). The CDR3 is 14 amino acids. V dropped 5 bases and J dropped 0 bases, with 11 bases sitting between them. The germline V gene has CDR1 LNHDA and CDR2 SQIVND (reference sequence). The DNA of the CDR3 is TGTGCCAGTAGTCCTACAGGAACCTCCTACGAGCAGTACTTC. Encoded protein: CASSPTGTSYEQYF.

The chain combines TRBV5-1 with TRBJ2-7; D possibly corresponds to TRBD2 (5 bases). Trimming left V 1 base short and J 4 bases short, with 15 bases between. CDR3 length equals 15 residues. Germline CDR1 reads SGHRS; CDR2 reads YFSETQ. CDR3 nucleotides: TGCGCCAGCAGCTTGTCACCGGGATACTCTTACGAGCAGTACTTC. This translates into CASSLSPGYSYEQYF.

The chain joins TRBV2 to TRBJ2-3; D not certain. The CDR3 is 17 amino acids. Trimming pared 2 bases from V and 1 base from J, leaving 16 bases between. CDR1 is SNHLY, CDR2 FYNNEI, per germline. The CDR3 spells CASSELGAVLRTDTQYF. CDR3 in DNA: TGTGCCAGCAGTGAACTTGGAGCCGTCCTCCGCACAGATACGCAGTATTTT.

This chain joins TRBV5-1 and TRBJ1-3; 9 bases match TRBD1. J gave up 5 bases and V 5 bases, and 11 bases lay outside the gene matches. The CDR3 runs to 16 residues. Germline CDR1 SGHRS, CDR2 YFSETQ. CDR3 in DNA: TGCGCCAGCAGTGAGGGACAGGGAACGTCAAGAAACACCATATATTTT. Its protein product is CASSEGQGTSRNTIYF.

This chain links TRBV19 with TRBJ1-1; 10 bases match TRBD1. The ends lost 10 bases at V and 6 bases at J; junction bases unmatched: 8. The CDR3 spans 13 residues. CDR1 and CDR2 (germline): LNHDA, SQIVND (reference sequence). CDR3 DNA: TGTGCCACCCAGGACAGGGGGGGCCCTGAAGCTTTCTTT. Its protein is CATQDRGGPEAFF.

V is TRBV9 and J is TRBJ1-1; D may be TRBD1 (5 bases). The CDR3 consists of 15 residues. CDR1 SGDLS and CDR2 YYNGEE come from the germline V gene. Between the trimmed V and J ends, which lost 0 bases and 5 bases, there was a span of 14 bases. DNA of the CDR3: TGTGCCAGCAGCGTAGCTCGGGGGAGAACAACTGAAGCTTTCTTT. Residues: CASSVARGRTTEAFF.

The sample holds many counts of this clone. The chain carries TRBV5-6 and TRBJ1-1, with 7 bases that match TRBD1. The CDR3 is 14 amino acids. The germline gives CDR1 SGHDT, CDR2 YYEEEE. After removal of 8 bases from V and 6 bases from J, the junction contained 13 bases not matched to a gene. The CDR3 bases are TGTGCCAGTATGGGGATAAGGGGGCCGGCTGAAGCTTTCTTT. It yields the protein CASMGIRGPAEAFF.

Only one count was recorded for this clone. This sequence joins TRBV6-1 and TRBJ1-1; no clear D gene. Germline-derived CDR1 and CDR2 are MNHNS and SASEGT. The CDR3 length is 14 residues. The V end lost 4 bases, the J end lost 0 bases, and 9 bases lay between the germline ends. The CDR3 here is CASSGTDVNTEAFF. Here the CDR3 DNA reads TGTGCCAGCAGTGGAACAGATGTGAACACTGAAGCTTTCTTT.